These 16 T cell receptor beta chains share one sample of origin, sequenced in a study of control samples from healthy donors and cancer patients. Using immunoSEQ multiplex PCR, the repertoire was profiled, and TCRdb retains in-frame clones only, with some absent. The table includes some 140,000 clones, roughly 90% detected once. Sample: blood. Receptors originate from a man younger than 40 in good health.

The V call is TRBV5-1, the J call TRBJ2-6; no definite D call. This CDR3 contains 16 residues. Trimming took off 6 bases at V and 4 bases at J, with 17 bases between the two ends. Per germline, CDR1 SGHRS and CDR2 YFSETQ. CDR3 nucleotides: TGCGCCAGCACCCAAACCTGGGTGTCGGGGGCCAACGTCCTGACTTTC. Residues: CASTQTWVSGANVLTF.

A word on this clone: The sample contains more than one DNA sequence encoding this CDR3. This sequence joins TRBV7-3 and TRBJ2-1; 9 nucleotides line up with TRBD2. After removal of 3 bases from V and 4 bases from J, the junction contained 1 base not matched to a gene. CDR1 SGHTA and CDR2 FQGTGA come from the germline V gene. The CDR3 spans 14 residues. The CDR3 DNA reads TGTGCCAGCAGCTTGACTAGCGGATACAATGAGCAGTTCTTC. Residues: CASSLTSGYNEQFF.

The V gene is TRBV7-8, the J gene TRBJ1-1; D gene ambiguous. Trimming took 1 base from V and 2 from J, leaving 8 bases between them. This CDR3 contains 14 residues. Germline CDR1 is SGHVS and CDR2 is FQNEAQ. Here the CDR3 DNA reads TGTGCCAGCAGCTTAGAAGGGCGAAACACTGAAGCTTTCTTT. Protein sequence: CASSLEGRNTEAFF. Using reference TRBV7-8 and TRBJ1-1 for the parts outside the CDR3, the full variable domain is GAGVSQSPRYKVAKRGQDVALRCDPISGHVSLFWYQQALGQGPEFLTYFQNEAQLDKSGLPSDRFFAERPEGSVSTLKIQRTQQEDSAVYLCASSLEGRNTEAFFGQGTRLTVV.

This rearrangement joins TRBV24-1 to TRBJ2-6; D not certain. Per germline, CDR1 KGHDR and CDR2 SFDVKD. The CDR3 is 15 residues long. V was pared by 4 bases and J by 0 bases, with 6 bases between. The CDR3 protein is CATSDSDSGANVLTF. The CDR3 nucleotides read TGTGCCACCAGTGACTCAGACTCTGGGGCCAACGTCCTGACTTTC.

The chain recombines TRBV19 with TRBJ2-3; TRBD2 aligns across 12 bases. The CDR3 sequence is 17 residues long. Germline CDR1 and CDR2: LNHDA and SQIVND (reference sequence). Germline trimming cut 1 base from V and 4 bases from J; bases unmatched to any gene: 6. Here the CDR3 DNA reads TGTGCCAGTAGTATAGGGATGCTAGCGGGAGGGCCAGATACGCAGTATTTT. Translated, it gives CASSIGMLAGGPDTQYF.

This chain links TRBV28 with TRBJ2-2, with 8 positions matching TRBD1. The germline gives CDR1 MDHEN, CDR2 SYDVKM. V dropped 7 bases and J dropped 2; count of bases not matched to a gene: 3. This CDR3 region has 14 residues. CDR3 amino acids: CASTTGANTGELFF. The CDR3 coding sequence is TGTGCCAGCACGACAGGGGCTAACACCGGGGAGCTGTTTTTT.

The chain couples TRBV7-8 to TRBJ2-7; TRBD2 matches 13 bases. CDR1 is SGHVS, CDR2 FQNEAQ, per germline. V shed 4 bases, J shed 1 base, and the junction held 7 bases outside the gene matches. The CDR3 is made up of 17 amino acids. The CDR3 DNA sequence: TGTGCCAGCAGCTCACGGACTAGCGGGGGAAAATCCTACGAGCAGTACTTC. This translates into CASSSRTSGGKSYEQYF.

The chain combines TRBV27 with TRBJ2-1; 13 bases are shared with TRBD2. V lost 7 bases, J lost 8 bases, and 5 bases stayed unmatched. Per germline, CDR1 MNHEY and CDR2 SMNVEV (reference sequence). The CDR3 has 14 amino acids. The CDR3 DNA follows: TGTGCCAGCACACGAACTAGCGGGAGGGATGAGCAGTTCTTC. Translating it yields CASTRTSGRDEQFF.

The rearrangement uses TRBV28 and TRBJ1-2, with 9 bases that match TRBD1. J lost 3 bases, V lost 4 bases, and 3 bases had no gene match. Germline V lookup: CDR1 MDHEN, CDR2 SYDVKM. This CDR3 has 14 residues. CDR3 DNA: TGTGCCAGCAGTTACAGGGGGCGAGACTATGGCTACACCTTC. Translating it yields CASSYRGRDYGYTF.

The chain employs TRBV9 and TRBJ2-5, with D possibly TRBD1 on 6 matching bases. This CDR3 comprises 16 residues. The germline V gene encodes CDR1 SGDLS and CDR2 YYNGEE. Trimming removed 0 bases at V and 5 bases at J, with 17 bases between. The CDR3 coding sequence is TGTGCCAGCAGCGTAGGTTTGTGGAGCAGGGGCGAGACCCAGTACTTC. Its translation: CASSVGLWSRGETQYF.

V gene TRBV7-2 combines with J gene TRBJ2-5; D not resolved. This CDR3 is built from 13 residues. The V end was cut by 1 base, the J end by 4 bases, with 7 bases between. Germline loops: CDR1 SGHTA, CDR2 FQGNSA. The CDR3 here is CASSLGPRETQYF. DNA for the CDR3: TGTGCCAGCAGCTTAGGACCGCGAGAGACCCAGTACTTC. Combining the CDR3 with reference TRBV7-2 and TRBJ2-5 gives the whole variable domain GAGVSQSPSNKVTEKGKDVELRCDPISGHTALYWYRQSLGQGLEFLIYFQGNSAPDKSGLPSDRFSAERTGGSVSTLTIQRTQQEDSAVYLCASSLGPRETQYFGPGTRLLVL.

The V gene is TRBV19, the J gene TRBJ2-7, with TRBD2 matching 14 bases. V shed 1 base, J shed 4 bases, and the junction held 6 bases outside the gene matches. Germline-derived CDR1 and CDR2 are LNHDA and SQIVND (reference sequence). This CDR3 comprises 17 residues. CDR3: CASSIAGGLAGVYEQYF. In DNA form, the CDR3 reads TGTGCCAGTAGTATAGCCGGGGGACTAGCGGGAGTATACGAGCAGTACTTC.

The V call is TRBV28, the J call TRBJ2-7; TRBD1 matches at 10 bases. Per germline, CDR1 MDHEN and CDR2 SYDVKM. V dropped 4 bases and J dropped 9; count of bases not matched to a gene: 6. The length of the CDR3 is 13 residues. CDR3 amino acids: CASSSGQGIGQYF. The DNA of the CDR3 is TGTGCCAGCAGTTCGGGACAGGGGATTGGGCAGTACTTC.

The chain uses TRBV21-1 and TRBJ2-1; the table calls TRBD2, which could not be checked here. TRBV21-1 is marked as a pseudogene. This CDR3 spans 16 amino acids. The CDR3 is CASSKPSGSSYNEQFF. CDR3 bases: TGTGCCAGCAGCAAACCTAGCGGGAGCTCCTACAATGAGCAGTTCTTC.

The V and J genes are TRBV2 and TRBJ1-1; TRBD1 aligns across 7 bases. The trim removed 4 bases at V and 0 bases at J, leaving 2 bases unmatched. The V gene's germline CDR1 is SNHLY and CDR2 FYNNEI. This CDR3 is built from 14 residues. CDR3 sequence: CASSVDRVNTEAFF. CDR3 DNA sequence: TGTGCCAGCAGTGTTGACAGGGTGAACACTGAAGCTTTCTTT.

This clone has just one count. The chain joins TRBV30 to TRBJ2-1; perhaps TRBD2 as D (5 bases). Germline loops: CDR1 GTSNPN, CDR2 SVGIG (reference sequence). This CDR3 is built from 16 residues. V shed 0 bases and J shed 0 bases, with 12 bases lying between them. CDR3 DNA sequence: TGTGCCTGGAGTGTTTGGGTAGGGAGCTCCTACAATGAGCAGTTCTTC. It specifies CAWSVWVGSSYNEQFF.